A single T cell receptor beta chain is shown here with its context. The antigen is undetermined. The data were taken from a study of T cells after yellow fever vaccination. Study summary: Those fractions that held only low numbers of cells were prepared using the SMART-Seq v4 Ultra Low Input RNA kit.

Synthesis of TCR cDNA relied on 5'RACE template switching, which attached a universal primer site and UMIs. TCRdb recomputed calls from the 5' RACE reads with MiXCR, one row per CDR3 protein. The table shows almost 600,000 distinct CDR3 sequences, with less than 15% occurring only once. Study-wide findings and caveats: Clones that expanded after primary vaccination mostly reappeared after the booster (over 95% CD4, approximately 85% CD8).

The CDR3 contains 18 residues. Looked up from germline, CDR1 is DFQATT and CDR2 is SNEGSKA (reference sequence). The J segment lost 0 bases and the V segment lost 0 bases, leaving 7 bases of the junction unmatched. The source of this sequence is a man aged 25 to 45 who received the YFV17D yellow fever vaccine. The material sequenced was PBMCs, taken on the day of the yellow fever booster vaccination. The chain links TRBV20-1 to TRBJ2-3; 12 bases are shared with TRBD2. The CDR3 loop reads CSARDRRGLAGSTDTQYF. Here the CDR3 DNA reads TGCAGTGCTAGAGACCGAAGGGGACTAGCGGGTAGCACAGATACGCAGTATTTT.